A selection of T cell receptor beta chains follows, all from one sample in a study of blood T cell repertoires in COVID-19. Profiling relied on immunoSEQ multiplex PCR, and the TCRdb table lists in-frame clones only, not all of them. Among 150,000 to 200,000 clones listed, less than 85% were seen once. The sample comprised peripheral blood. The receptors here all came from an elderly woman with acute or convalescent COVID-19. Both conserved end residues are part of each CDR3. Fields, in order: clone size, D gene, V gene, J gene, CDR3 protein, CDR3 DNA. The D gene is left open where the match is weak. A row's size may be missing; if present it is once, few, many or a size class.

NA	NA	TRBV7-2	TRBJ2-3	CASSVDYTDTQYF	TGTGCCAGCAGCGTCGACTACACAGATACGCAGTATTTT
NA	TRBD1	TRBV27	TRBJ1-2	CASSQAGQDRYGYTF	TGTGCCAGCAGCCAAGCAGGACAGGACCGCTATGGCTACACCTTC
NA	NA	TRBV4-3	TRBJ2-7	CASSHLRDSQYEQYF	TGCGCCAGCAGCCATCTCCGGGACTCTCAGTACGAGCAGTACTTC
NA	TRBD1	TRBV9	TRBJ1-6	CASSAAGQGNNSPLHF	TGTGCCAGCAGCGCGGCTGGACAGGGAAATAATTCACCCCTCCACTTT
NA	TRBD1	TRBV6-1	TRBJ1-5	CASSDHRGPVYNQPQHF	TGTGCCAGCAGTGACCACAGGGGGCCAGTTTACAATCAGCCCCAGCATTTT
few	NA	TRBV18	TRBJ2-5	CASSPPAQQETQYF	TGTGCCAGCTCACCACCGGCACAGCAAGAGACCCAGTACTTC
NA	NA	TRBV10-3	TRBJ2-7	CAISERGTIYEQYF	TGTGCCATCAGTGAAAGGGGGACGATCTACGAGCAGTACTTC
NA	NA	TRBV3-1/TRBV3-2	TRBJ2-6	CASSQVFAGDGSGANVLTF	TGTGCCAGCAGCCAAGTGTTCGCAGGGGACGGCTCTGGGGCCAACGTCCTGACTTTC
few	TRBD1	TRBV7-8	TRBJ2-7	CASNLNRDRASEQYF	TGTGCCAGCAACCTTAACCGGGACAGGGCGTCCGAGCAGTACTTC
NA	TRBD2	TRBV5-1	TRBJ2-1	CASSPWLGGNEQFF	TGCGCCAGCAGCCCATGGCTCGGGGGGAATGAGCAGTTCTTC
NA	TRBD2	TRBV9	TRBJ2-1	CASSAPGTSGYNEQFF	TGTGCCAGCAGCGCGCCCGGGACTAGCGGGTACAATGAGCAGTTCTTC
NA	TRBD2	TRBV10-3	TRBJ2-1	CAISESIAGGPREQFF	TGTGCCATCAGTGAGTCAATAGCGGGAGGGCCAAGGGAGCAGTTCTTC
NA	NA	TRBV6-1	TRBJ1-5	CASSEFPGIRPQHF	TGTGCCAGCAGTGAATTCCCAGGGATCCGGCCCCAGCATTTT
NA	TRBD1	TRBV2	TRBJ1-4	CATRDRGEKLFF	TGTGCCACCCGGGACAGGGGGGAAAAACTGTTTTTT
few	TRBD2	TRBV24-1	TRBJ2-3	CATSDFPRGGPDTQYF	TGTGCCACCAGTGATTTTCCACGGGGGGGGCCAGATACGCAGTATTTT
NA	NA	TRBV25-1	TRBJ2-1	CASSEHRGNEQFF	TGTGCCAGCAGTGAACACCGCGGGAATGAGCAGTTCTTC
NA	NA	TRBV2	TRBJ1-1	CASALRRNTEAFF	TGTGCCAGCGCCCTTCGGAGGAACACTGAAGCTTTCTTT
NA	TRBD2	TRBV5-1	TRBJ2-7	CASSWGRTSGLSSYEQYF	TGCGCCAGCAGCTGGGGGCGGACTAGCGGGCTTAGCTCCTACGAGCAGTACTTC
NA	TRBD1	TRBV5-1	TRBJ2-6	CASSQGQGTAGANVLTF	TGCGCCAGCAGCCAAGGACAGGGGACCGCTGGGGCCAACGTCCTGACTTTC